Below are 32 T cell receptor beta chains sequenced from a single sample in a study of blood T cell repertoires in COVID-19. This table comes from immunoSEQ multiplex PCR, and its TCRdb copy is limited to in-frame clones, with some not included. The sample has more than 150,000 clones, under 85% seen once. Sequencing was carried out using peripheral blood. Every receptor here comes from a man between 65 and 85 years old who had recovered from COVID-19.

This clone has only a few counts. The J gene is TRBJ2-5, the V gene TRBV2; 7 bases fit TRBD1. This CDR3 comprises 15 residues. Trimming took 3 bases from V and 2 from J; bases not matched to a gene: 6. Per the germline V gene, CDR1 is SNHLY and CDR2 is FYNNEI. The CDR3 loop is CASSDRGSPQETQYF. DNA for the CDR3: TGTGCCAGCAGTGACAGGGGGAGTCCTCAAGAGACCCAGTACTTC.

This clone came up a few times. The rearrangement joins TRBV2 to TRBJ2-7; 9 nucleotides line up with TRBD1. With V trimmed by 10 bases and J by 5 bases, 9 bases remained unmatched. The CDR3 totals 13 residues. The V gene's germline CDR1 is SNHLY and CDR2 FYNNEI. CDR3 in amino acids: CATGGQGSDEQYF. The CDR3 nucleotides read TGTGCCACCGGCGGACAGGGGAGCGACGAGCAGTACTTC.

V and J are TRBV6-5 and TRBJ1-1; TRBD1 agrees at 8 bases. In germline, CDR1 is MNHEY, CDR2 SVGAGI. V shed 8 bases and J 4 bases; nucleotides not matched to a gene: 9. The CDR3 contains 14 residues. The CDR3 region has the DNA TGTGCCAGCGGGGGGCAGGGGGCCTCCACTGAAGCTTTCTTT. This encodes CASGGQGASTEAFF.

The chain has TRBV3-1 (or the pseudogene TRBV3-2) and TRBJ1-4, with 7 nucleotides matching TRBD1. This CDR3 region has 18 residues. From germline, CDR1 is LGHDT and CDR2 YNNKEL (reference sequence). With V trimmed by 4 bases and J by 1 base, 12 bases remained unmatched. The CDR3 loop is CASSPVPGQMITNEKLFF. The CDR3 nucleotides are TGTGCCAGCAGCCCGGTCCCGGGACAGATGATAACTAATGAAAAACTGTTTTTT.

The gene calls are TRBV28 and TRBJ1-5, with a weak D call TRBD1 (5 bases). The CDR3 runs to 16 residues. Germline V lookup: CDR1 MDHEN, CDR2 SYDVKM. The germline V and J ends were trimmed by 0 bases and 1 base, with 10 bases remaining between them. In DNA form, the CDR3 reads TGTGCCAGCAGTTTATGGGGGGGATCAAGCAATCAGCCCCAGCATTTT. This translates into CASSLWGGSSNQPQHF.

The chain recombines TRBV18 with TRBJ2-3; D call uncertain. CDR1 and CDR2 (germline): KGHSH, LQKENI. The CDR3 spans 13 residues. Trimming removed 0 bases at V and 6 bases at J, with 7 bases between. The CDR3 DNA is TGTGCCAGCTCACCACCGACGCGGGATACGCAGTATTTT. Its translation is CASSPPTRDTQYF.

V usage is TRBV21-1 and J usage is TRBJ2-1; the table's D call TRBD2 went unverified against the DNA. TRBV21-1 is marked as a pseudogene. CDR3 length: 15 residues. CDR3 coding DNA: TGTGCCAGCAGCAAGACTAGCGGGAGGTCTGATGAGCAGTTCTTC. Encoded protein: CASSKTSGRSDEQFF.

The V gene is TRBV5-6, the J gene TRBJ2-1, with 15 bases aligning to TRBD2. CDR1 SGHDT and CDR2 YYEEEE come from the germline V gene. This CDR3 contains 15 residues. J lost 8 bases, V lost 4 bases, and 4 bases had no gene match. For the CDR3, the DNA is TGTGCCAGCAGCCAGGGACTAGCGGGAGGCCATGAGCAGTTCTTC. It translates to CASSQGLAGGHEQFF. The complete variable domain, with remaining parts taken from reference TRBV5-6 and TRBJ2-1, reads DAGVTQSPTHLIKTRGQQVTLRCSPKSGHDTVSWYQQALGQGPQFIFQYYEEEERQRGNFPDRFSGHQFPNYSSELNVNALLLGDSALYLCASSQGLAGGHEQFFGPGTRLTVL.

The gene calls are TRBV19 and TRBJ2-5, with TRBD2 matching over 7 bases. V lost 6 bases, J lost 5 bases, and 12 bases stayed unmatched. CDR3 length: 15 residues. From germline, CDR1 is LNHDA and CDR2 SQIVND (reference sequence). The CDR3 region is CASSRTGTTFETQYF. The DNA for the CDR3 is TGTGCCAGTAGCCGAACCGGGACTACCTTCGAGACCCAGTACTTC.

The chain links TRBV19 to TRBJ1-5; 9 positions agree with TRBD1. CDR1 and CDR2 from the germline V gene are LNHDA and SQIVND (reference sequence). With 5 bases clipped from V and 4 bases from J, the junction kept 9 bases outside the gene matches. This CDR3 is 16 amino acids long. The CDR3 loop is CASSSSGGTGNQPQHF. The CDR3 DNA is TGTGCCAGTAGTTCATCGGGGGGGACAGGGAATCAGCCCCAGCATTTT.

The J gene is TRBJ2-7, the V gene TRBV6-5; maybe TRBD1 (6 bases). The CDR3 sequence is 15 residues long. CDR1 is MNHEY, CDR2 SVGAGI, per germline. Trimming took 6 bases from V and 5 from J, leaving 20 bases between them. This CDR3 reads CASRGGIPGSHEQYF. The CDR3 coding sequence is TGTGCCAGCAGAGGGGGTATCCCAGGGTCCCACGAGCAGTACTTC.

The V call is TRBV7-9, the J call TRBJ2-1, with a weak D call TRBD2 (6 bases). CDR3 length: 16 amino acids. CDR1 is SEHNR and CDR2 is FQNEAQ in the germline V gene (reference sequence). V was trimmed by 5 bases and J by 4 bases, leaving 18 bases between them. CDR3 amino acids: CASSHDGGRAYNEQFF. CDR3 coding DNA: TGTGCCAGCAGCCATGACGGGGGTAGGGCTTACAATGAGCAGTTCTTC.

This chain connects TRBV28 to TRBJ2-7; TRBD2 is a possible D gene (5 bases). Between the trimmed V and J ends, which lost 4 bases and 2 bases, there was a span of 15 bases. This CDR3 contains 15 residues. Germline CDR1 reads MDHEN; CDR2 reads SYDVKM. For the CDR3, the DNA is TGTGCCAGCAGTTCGGACTCGCTGGGGACCTACGAGCAGTACTTC. The encoded protein is CASSSDSLGTYEQYF.

This chain links TRBV10-3 with TRBJ2-7; 11 bases are a match to TRBD2. The junction had 8 bases not matched to a gene; V was cut back by 5 bases and J by 2 bases. CDR3 length: 16 amino acids. CDR1 ENHRY and CDR2 SYGVKD come from the germline V gene. For the CDR3, the DNA is TGTGCCATCAGTATCGGGGGTAGCGGGAGGGCCTACGAGCAGTACTTC. Protein: CAISIGGSGRAYEQYF.

The genes are TRBV11-2 and TRBJ2-1, with TRBD2 identical over 8 bases. Germline values: CDR1 SGHAT, CDR2 FQNNGV. Losses at the gene ends were 6 bases for V and 6 bases for J; bases not matched to a gene: 10. The CDR3 has 15 residues. The CDR3 DNA reads TGTGCCAGCAGTTCGGGACTAGTGCGTGTCAATGAGCAGTTCTTC. This translates into CASSSGLVRVNEQFF.

The rearrangement uses TRBV9 and TRBJ2-5; 7 bases match TRBD2. The CDR3 extends over 14 amino acids. The V gene's germline CDR1 is SGDLS and CDR2 YYNGEE. V dropped 0 bases and J dropped 5; count of bases not matched to a gene: 4. The CDR3 DNA sequence: TGTGCCAGCAGCGTAGGAACTAGCGAGGAGACCCAGTACTTC. The encoded protein is CASSVGTSEETQYF.

V is TRBV9 and J is TRBJ2-2; TRBD1 matches 8 bases. CDR1 is SGDLS, CDR2 YYNGEE, per germline. This CDR3 comprises 16 residues. V lost 3 bases to trimming and J lost 6 bases; unmatched junction nucleotides: 10. CDR3 residues: CASSGQGATLAGELFF. Written as DNA, the CDR3 is TGTGCCAGCAGCGGCCAGGGGGCGACCCTGGCCGGGGAGCTGTTTTTT.

V gene TRBV27 combines with J gene TRBJ2-7, with TRBD2 matching over 11 bases. From germline, CDR1 is MNHEY and CDR2 SMNVEV (reference sequence). The CDR3 is 14 residues long. V trimming: 6 bases; J trimming: 3 bases; junction bases outside the gene matches: 4. The CDR3 here is CASRPTSGIYEQYF. The DNA of the CDR3 is TGTGCCAGCAGACCGACTAGCGGGATCTACGAGCAGTACTTC.

The chain is built from TRBV6-6 and TRBJ2-7; 11 positions agree with TRBD1. Per germline, CDR1 MNHNY and CDR2 SVGAGI (reference sequence). V trimming: 6 bases; J trimming: 4 bases; junction bases outside the gene matches: 8. The CDR3 has 15 residues. The DNA for the CDR3 is TGTGCCAGCAGACCTACTGGACAGGGGGCTTACGAGCAGTACTTC. Its protein is CASRPTGQGAYEQYF.

This clone was seen ten or more times. The chain recombines TRBV10-1 with TRBJ2-1; tentatively, D is TRBD2 (5 bases). Germline V gives CDR1 WNHNN, CDR2 SYGVQD (reference sequence). The length of the CDR3 is 16 residues. The germline V and J ends were trimmed by 0 bases and 2 bases, with 11 bases remaining between them. This chain's CDR3 is CASSESAGVAYNEQFF. In DNA, the CDR3 is TGCGCCAGCAGTGAGTCTGCGGGCGTCGCCTACAATGAGCAGTTCTTC.

The table lists this clone with a few counts. The gene calls are TRBV10-1 and TRBJ2-7; 8 positions agree with TRBD2. After removal of 10 bases from V and 3 bases from J, the junction contained 11 bases not matched to a gene. Germline CDR1 reads WNHNN; CDR2 reads SYGVQD (reference sequence). This CDR3 spans 14 amino acids. CDR3 sequence (DNA): TGCGCCATCGACGGGAGCGGGAGCGACTACGAGCAGTACTTC. This encodes CAIDGSGSDYEQYF.

V gene TRBV2 combines with J gene TRBJ2-1, with TRBD2 as a possible D gene (5 bases). Germline loops: CDR1 SNHLY, CDR2 FYNNEI. Trimming removed 0 bases from V and 4 bases from J, with 10 bases in between. This CDR3 is 15 amino acids long. The CDR3 is CASSEAEVAYNEQFF. The DNA of the CDR3 is TGTGCCAGCAGTGAAGCGGAGGTGGCATACAATGAGCAGTTCTTC.

The chain joins TRBV7-9 to TRBJ1-5; 8 positions agree with TRBD1. The germline gives CDR1 SEHNR, CDR2 FQNEAQ (reference sequence). J lost 5 bases, V lost 5 bases, and 2 bases had no gene match. The CDR3 covers 13 residues. The CDR3 spells CASSATGDQPQHF. In nucleotides, the CDR3 is TGTGCCAGCAGCGCGACAGGGGATCAGCCCCAGCATTTT.

The chain recombines TRBV7-2 with TRBJ1-2; D call uncertain. V was pared by 1 base and J by 8 bases, with 20 bases between. Per germline, CDR1 SGHTA and CDR2 FQGNSA. The CDR3 consists of 16 residues. CDR3 DNA: TGTGCCAGCAGCTTAGACTCCGGCAGACCATCGGAGGGCTACACCTTC. Translated: CASSLDSGRPSEGYTF.

The chain employs TRBV19 and TRBJ2-7; 15 nucleotides line up with TRBD2. The CDR3 sequence is 16 residues long. The V gene's germline CDR1 is LNHDA and CDR2 SQIVND (reference sequence). Trimming cost V 2 bases and J 4 bases; bases outside gene matches: 3. CDR3 sequence reads: CASSIIGTSGRYEQYF. In DNA form, the CDR3 reads TGTGCCAGTAGTATAATCGGGACTAGCGGGAGGTACGAGCAGTACTTC.

This CDR3 reads CASSAQGGRSYNEQFF. The CDR3 DNA sequence: TGTGCCAGTAGTGCCCAAGGGGGCCGCTCCTACAATGAGCAGTTCTTC. The V call is TRBV19, the J call TRBJ2-1, with 7 bases matching TRBD1. Looked up from germline, CDR1 is LNHDA and CDR2 is SQIVND (reference sequence). The V segment lost 5 bases and the J segment 0 bases; nucleotides outside the gene matches: 7. The CDR3 sequence is 16 residues long.

The CDR3 spells CASTSATNEKLFF. The CDR3 bases are TGTGCCAGCACTTCTGCAACTAATGAAAAACTGTTTTTT. The chain recombines TRBV7-9 with TRBJ1-4; no reliable D call. Trimming removed 7 bases at V and 0 bases at J, with 6 bases between. Germline V gene lookup returns CDR1 SEHNR and CDR2 FQNEAQ (reference sequence). This CDR3 comprises 13 residues.

The chain couples TRBV3-1 (or the pseudogene TRBV3-2) to TRBJ2-3; 7 nucleotides match TRBD2. Germline assignment: CDR1 LGHDT and CDR2 YNNKEL (reference sequence). The CDR3 length is 16 residues. The trim removed 3 bases at V and 3 bases at J, leaving 9 bases unmatched. The chain's CDR3 is CASSHCLADGTDTQYF. Written as DNA, the CDR3 is TGTGCCAGCAGCCATTGTCTAGCGGACGGGACAGATACGCAGTATTTT.

The CDR3 spells CASITGTSGSTGHEQYF. The CDR3, as DNA: TGTGCCAGCATCACCGGGACTAGCGGGAGTACGGGCCACGAGCAGTACTTC. This chain connects TRBV27 to TRBJ2-7, with 14 nucleotides matching TRBD2. The CDR3 consists of 17 residues. J gave up 5 bases and V 7 bases, and 13 bases lay outside the gene matches. The germline V gene has CDR1 MNHEY and CDR2 SMNVEV (reference sequence).

This clone was picked up a small number of times. J is TRBJ2-1 and V is TRBV9; 7 bases match TRBD2. The CDR3 has 16 residues. V was pared by 3 bases and J by 2 bases, with 8 bases of the junction left unmatched. CDR1 is SGDLS and CDR2 is YYNGEE in the germline V gene. This CDR3 is CASSGLGAGTYNEQFF. The CDR3 nucleotides read TGTGCCAGCAGCGGTCTAGGAGCGGGGACCTACAATGAGCAGTTCTTC.

V is TRBV7-2 and J is TRBJ2-2; D call uncertain. Trimming shortened V by 6 bases and J by 1 base, and 6 bases separated the two germline ends. The CDR3 spans 13 residues. Germline assignment: CDR1 SGHTA and CDR2 FQGNSA. The CDR3 sequence: CASRPQNTGELFF. The CDR3 DNA reads TGTGCCAGCAGACCACAGAACACCGGGGAGCTGTTTTTT.

The chain is built from TRBV4-3 and TRBJ1-2; possible D gene TRBD1, 6 bases. Germline values: CDR1 LGHNA, CDR2 YSLEER. V was trimmed by 1 base and J by 6 bases, leaving 6 bases between them. CDR3 length: 12 amino acids. CDR3 sequence reads: CASSQGQDGYTF. CDR3 nucleotides: TGCGCCAGCAGCCAAGGACAGGATGGCTACACCTTC.